What follows are 2 T cell receptor beta chains derived from one specimen sequenced in a study of T cell responses to AZD1222 COVID-19 vaccine. Profiling relied on immunoSEQ multiplex PCR, and the TCRdb table lists in-frame clones only, not all of them. The sample consists of approximately 71,000 clones, roughly 86% of them appearing once. The sample here was peripheral blood, taken on day 0 of AZD1222 vaccination. Receptor source: an adult in good health.

The chain recombines TRBV12-3 or TRBV12-4 with TRBJ2-4, with TRBD2 matching 7 bases. V trimming: 7 bases; J trimming: 5 bases; junction bases outside the gene matches: 5. The CDR3 covers 13 residues. The CDR3 DNA is TGTGCCAGCAAGGGGAGGGTCCAAAACATTCAGTACTTC. This gives the protein CASKGRVQNIQYF.

The rearrangement links TRBV27 to TRBJ2-5; 8 bases agree with TRBD1. The CDR3 runs 15 residues. Trimming removed 5 bases from V and 5 bases from J; junction bases left unmatched: 10. The germline V gene encodes CDR1 MNHEY and CDR2 SMNVEV (reference sequence). For the CDR3, the DNA is TGTGCCAGCAGTCGGACAGGGAATCTCTTGGAGACCCAGTACTTC. It yields the protein CASSRTGNLLETQYF.